This T cell receptor beta chain was found in a study of OX40 agonist ivuxolimab in advanced cancers. Looking at the study overall: Participants averaged about 60 years of age (range about 23 to 80) and were around 80% male. Antecedent anti-PD-1, anti-PD-L1 or anti-CTLA-4 therapy was permissible, with around 40% having received some. Study results and caveats: More expanded clones were found, on average, in CD8+ than in CD4+ T cells.

This clone has only one observation. As yet, its antigen is unknown. This CDR3 is built from 14 residues. Germline V gives CDR1 MNHNY, CDR2 SVGAGI (reference sequence). V lost 10 bases to trimming and J lost 7 bases, with 19 bases between them. Sequenced by immunoSEQ multiplex PCR; TCRdb stores in-frame clones only, minus some. The sample includes tens of thousands of clones, 88% of them seen just once. The receptor's source is an adult with an advanced solid tumor such as melanoma, head and neck, liver or kidney cancer. The material sequenced was CD4+ or CD8+ T cells sorted from blood, taken in a trial of the OX40 agonist ivuxolimab. The chain joins TRBV6-6 to TRBJ1-4, with D possibly TRBD1 on 6 matching bases. The chain's CDR3 is CAIRDNLSAEKLFF. CDR3 bases: TGTGCCATTCGGGACAACCTCAGTGCTGAAAAACTGTTTTTT.